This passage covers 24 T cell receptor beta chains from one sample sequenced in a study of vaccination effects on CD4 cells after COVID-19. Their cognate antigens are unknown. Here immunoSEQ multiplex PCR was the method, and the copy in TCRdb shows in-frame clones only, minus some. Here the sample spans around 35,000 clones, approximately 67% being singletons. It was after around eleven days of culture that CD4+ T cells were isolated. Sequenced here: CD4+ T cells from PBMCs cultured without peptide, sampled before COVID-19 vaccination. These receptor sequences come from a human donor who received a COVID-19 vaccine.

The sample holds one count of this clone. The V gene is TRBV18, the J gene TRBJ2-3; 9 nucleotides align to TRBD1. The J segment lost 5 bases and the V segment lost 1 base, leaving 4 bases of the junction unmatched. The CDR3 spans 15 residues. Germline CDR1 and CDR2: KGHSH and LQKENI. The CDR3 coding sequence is TGTGCCAGCTCACCACAACAGGGGGCGCAAGATACGCAGTATTTT. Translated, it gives CASSPQQGAQDTQYF.

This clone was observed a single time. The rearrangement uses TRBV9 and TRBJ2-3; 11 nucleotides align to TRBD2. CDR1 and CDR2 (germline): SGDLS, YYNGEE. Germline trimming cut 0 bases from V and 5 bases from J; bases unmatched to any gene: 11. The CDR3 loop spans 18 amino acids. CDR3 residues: CASSVAVAGGRGEDTQYF. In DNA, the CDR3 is TGTGCCAGCAGCGTAGCAGTAGCGGGGGGGCGCGGTGAAGATACGCAGTATTTT.

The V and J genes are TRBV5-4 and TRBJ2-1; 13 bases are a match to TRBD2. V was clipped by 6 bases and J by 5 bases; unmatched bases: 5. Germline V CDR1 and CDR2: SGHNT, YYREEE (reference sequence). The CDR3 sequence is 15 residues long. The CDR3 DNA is TGTGCCAGCAAGACTAGCGGGAGGCAAGACAATGAGCAGTTCTTC. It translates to CASKTSGRQDNEQFF.

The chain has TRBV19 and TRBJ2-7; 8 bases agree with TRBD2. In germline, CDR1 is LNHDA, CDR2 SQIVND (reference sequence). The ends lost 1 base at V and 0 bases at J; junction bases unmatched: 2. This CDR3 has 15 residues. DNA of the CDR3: TGTGCCAGTAGTATAGGACTAGCGTCCTCCTACGAGCAGTACTTC. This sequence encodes CASSIGLASSYEQYF.

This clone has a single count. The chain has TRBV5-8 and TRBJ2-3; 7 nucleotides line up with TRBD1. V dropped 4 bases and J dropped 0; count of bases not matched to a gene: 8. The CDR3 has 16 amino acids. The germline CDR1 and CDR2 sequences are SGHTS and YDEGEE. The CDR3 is CASSPRGGSSTDTQYF. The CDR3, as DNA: TGTGCCAGCAGCCCACGAGGGGGCTCCAGCACAGATACGCAGTATTTT.

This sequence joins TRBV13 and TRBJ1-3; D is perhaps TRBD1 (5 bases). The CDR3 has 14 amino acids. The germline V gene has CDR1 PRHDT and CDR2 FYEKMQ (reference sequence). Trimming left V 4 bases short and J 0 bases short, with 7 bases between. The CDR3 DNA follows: TGTGCCAGCAGCTACGACAGCTCTGGAAACACCATATATTTT. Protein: CASSYDSSGNTIYF.

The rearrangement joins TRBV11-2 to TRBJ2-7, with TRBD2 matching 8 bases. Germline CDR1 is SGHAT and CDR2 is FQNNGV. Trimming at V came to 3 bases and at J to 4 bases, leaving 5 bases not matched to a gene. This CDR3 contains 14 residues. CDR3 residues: CASSFSGSNYEQYF. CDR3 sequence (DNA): TGTGCCAGCAGCTTCAGCGGGAGTAATTACGAGCAGTACTTC.

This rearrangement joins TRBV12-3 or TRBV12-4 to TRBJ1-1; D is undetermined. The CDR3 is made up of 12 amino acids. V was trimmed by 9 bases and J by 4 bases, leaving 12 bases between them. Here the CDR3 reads CASRPTGTEAFF. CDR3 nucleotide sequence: TGTGCCAGTCGTCCGACGGGCACTGAAGCTTTCTTT.

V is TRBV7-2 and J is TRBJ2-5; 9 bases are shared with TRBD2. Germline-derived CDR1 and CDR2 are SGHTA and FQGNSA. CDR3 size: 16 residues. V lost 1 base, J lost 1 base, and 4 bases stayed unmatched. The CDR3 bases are TGTGCCAGCAGCTTAGTTTATAGCGGGGGCCAAGAGACCCAGTACTTC. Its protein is CASSLVYSGGQETQYF.

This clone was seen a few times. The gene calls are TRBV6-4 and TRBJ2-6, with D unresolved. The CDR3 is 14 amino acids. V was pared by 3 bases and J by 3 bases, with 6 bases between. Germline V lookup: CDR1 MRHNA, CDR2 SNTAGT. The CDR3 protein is CASSEGFGANVLTF. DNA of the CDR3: TGTGCCAGCAGTGAGGGTTTTGGGGCCAACGTCCTGACTTTC.

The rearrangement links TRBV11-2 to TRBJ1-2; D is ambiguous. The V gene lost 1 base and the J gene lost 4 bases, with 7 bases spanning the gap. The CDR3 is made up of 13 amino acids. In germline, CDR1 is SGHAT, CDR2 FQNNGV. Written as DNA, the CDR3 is TGTGCCAGCAGCTTAGGACTCTTCTATGGCTACACCTTC. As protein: CASSLGLFYGYTF.

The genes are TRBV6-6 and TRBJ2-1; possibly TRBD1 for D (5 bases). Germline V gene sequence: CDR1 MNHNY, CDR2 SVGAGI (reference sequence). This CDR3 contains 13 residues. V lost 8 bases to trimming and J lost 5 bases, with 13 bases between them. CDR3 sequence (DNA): TGTGCCAGCGGTGATTTAGGGGACAATGAGCAGTTCTTC. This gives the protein CASGDLGDNEQFF.

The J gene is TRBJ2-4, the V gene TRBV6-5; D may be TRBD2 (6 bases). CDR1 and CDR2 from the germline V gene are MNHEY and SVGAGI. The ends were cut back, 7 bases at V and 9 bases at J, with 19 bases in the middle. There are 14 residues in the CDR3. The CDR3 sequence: CASTLGGEWGIQYF. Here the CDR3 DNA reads TGTGCCAGCACCCTAGGAGGGGAGTGGGGCATTCAGTACTTC.

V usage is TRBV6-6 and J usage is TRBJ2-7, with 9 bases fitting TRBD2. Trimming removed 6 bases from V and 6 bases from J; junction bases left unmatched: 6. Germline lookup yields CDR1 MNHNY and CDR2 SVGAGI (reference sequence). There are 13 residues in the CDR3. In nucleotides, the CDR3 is TGTGCCAGCAGGTGGGGACTAGCCGGCGAGCAGTACTTC. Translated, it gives CASRWGLAGEQYF.

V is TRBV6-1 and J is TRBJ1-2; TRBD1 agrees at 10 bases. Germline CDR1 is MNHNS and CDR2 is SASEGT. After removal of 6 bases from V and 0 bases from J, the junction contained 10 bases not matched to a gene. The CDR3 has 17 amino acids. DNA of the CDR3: TGTGCCAGCAGGGAACTTCCGGGACAGGGGTCTAACTATGGCTACACCTTC. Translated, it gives CASRELPGQGSNYGYTF.

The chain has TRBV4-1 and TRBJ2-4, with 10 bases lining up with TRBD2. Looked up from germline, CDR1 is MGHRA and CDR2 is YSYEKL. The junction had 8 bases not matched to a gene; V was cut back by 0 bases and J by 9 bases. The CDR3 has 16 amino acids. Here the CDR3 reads CASSQERAGGRFIQYF. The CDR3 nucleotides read TGCGCCAGCAGCCAAGAACGAGCGGGGGGGCGTTTCATTCAGTACTTC.

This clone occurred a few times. The CDR3 nucleotides are TGTGCCAGCAGCCTGACAAATGAGCAGTACTTC. Translation: CASSLTNEQYF. This chain connects TRBV14 to TRBJ2-7; D not resolved. CDR3 size: 11 residues. CDR1 and CDR2 (germline): SGHDN, FVKESK. The V gene lost 4 bases and the J gene lost 7 bases, with 8 bases spanning the gap. Combining the CDR3 with reference TRBV14 and TRBJ2-7 gives the whole variable domain EAGVTQFPSHSVIEKGQTVTLRCDPISGHDNLYWYRRVMGKEIKFLLHFVKESKQDESGMPNNRFLAERTGGTYSTLKVQPAELEDSGVYFCASSLTNEQYFGPGTRLTVT.

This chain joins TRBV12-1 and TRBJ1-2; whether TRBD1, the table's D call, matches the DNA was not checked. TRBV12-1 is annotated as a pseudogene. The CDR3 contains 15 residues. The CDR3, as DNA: TGTGCCAGCAGCTTTGTAGGGGGCAGTAACTATGGCTACACCTTC. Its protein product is CASSFVGGSNYGYTF.

CDR3 DNA sequence: TGTGCCAGCAGTTACCGGGGATATGGCTACACCTTC. Encoded protein: CASSYRGYGYTF. This chain connects TRBV6-2 or TRBV6-3 to TRBJ1-2, with unresolved D. There are 12 residues in the CDR3. The V and J ends lost 2 bases and 5 bases respectively, with 6 bases between them. The V gene's germline CDR1 is MNHEY and CDR2 SVGEGT.

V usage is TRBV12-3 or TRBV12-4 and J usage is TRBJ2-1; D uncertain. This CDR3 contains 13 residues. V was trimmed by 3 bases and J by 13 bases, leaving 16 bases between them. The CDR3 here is CASSFTGRQAQFF. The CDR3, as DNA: TGTGCCAGCAGTTTTACGGGCCGCCAAGCACAGTTCTTC.

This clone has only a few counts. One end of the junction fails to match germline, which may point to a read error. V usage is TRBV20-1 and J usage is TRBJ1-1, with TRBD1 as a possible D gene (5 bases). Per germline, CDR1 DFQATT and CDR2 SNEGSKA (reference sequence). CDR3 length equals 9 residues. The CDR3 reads CSQDTEAFF. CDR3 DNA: TGCAGTCAGGACACCGAAGCTTTCTTT.

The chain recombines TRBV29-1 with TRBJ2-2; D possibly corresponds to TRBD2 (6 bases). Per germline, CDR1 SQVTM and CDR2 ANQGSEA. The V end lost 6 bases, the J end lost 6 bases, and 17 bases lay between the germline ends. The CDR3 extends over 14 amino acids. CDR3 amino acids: CSVPGDARAGELFF. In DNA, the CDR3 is TGCAGCGTCCCGGGGGACGCCCGCGCCGGGGAGCTGTTTTTT.

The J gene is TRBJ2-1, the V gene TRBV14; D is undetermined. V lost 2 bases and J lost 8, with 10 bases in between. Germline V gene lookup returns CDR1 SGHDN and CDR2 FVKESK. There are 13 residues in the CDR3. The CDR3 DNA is TGTGCCAGCAGCCAATCTATGCTCCATGAGCAGTTCTTC. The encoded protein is CASSQSMLHEQFF.

The CDR3 nucleotides are TGCGCCAGCAGCTTGGTGGGCAGCCTAGCCAAAAACATTCAGTACTTC. Protein: CASSLVGSLAKNIQYF. The chain couples TRBV5-1 to TRBJ2-4; the D is unclear. This CDR3 has 16 amino acids. The ends were cut back, 0 bases at V and 0 bases at J, with 10 bases in the middle. Looked up from germline, CDR1 is SGHRS and CDR2 is YFSETQ.